This T cell receptor (beta chain) was identified during a study of T cells in Graves' hyperthyroidism and ophthalmopathy. Amplification of TCR beta CDR3 regions was performed using RNA transcripts as template. RT-PCR in the first round (using the HTBI primer set) targeted the TCR CDR3. Each CDR3 protein gets one entry after TCRdb re-called the multiplex PCR reads with MiXCR. The sample contains more than 500,000 distinct CDR3 sequences, 12% to 15% of which appear only once. Germline V lookup: CDR1 SGDLS, CDR2 YYNGEE. Trimming stripped 4 bases from V and 3 bases from J, with 11 bases between. The CDR3 totals 14 residues.

This chain connects TRBV9 to TRBJ2-1; D is ambiguous. Sequenced: blood. The receptor was isolated from a woman aged 35 to 49 with Graves' hyperthyroidism. DNA for the CDR3: TGTGCCAGCAGCCCCCATGGGGACTACAATGAGCAGTTCTTC. Translating it yields CASSPHGDYNEQFF.